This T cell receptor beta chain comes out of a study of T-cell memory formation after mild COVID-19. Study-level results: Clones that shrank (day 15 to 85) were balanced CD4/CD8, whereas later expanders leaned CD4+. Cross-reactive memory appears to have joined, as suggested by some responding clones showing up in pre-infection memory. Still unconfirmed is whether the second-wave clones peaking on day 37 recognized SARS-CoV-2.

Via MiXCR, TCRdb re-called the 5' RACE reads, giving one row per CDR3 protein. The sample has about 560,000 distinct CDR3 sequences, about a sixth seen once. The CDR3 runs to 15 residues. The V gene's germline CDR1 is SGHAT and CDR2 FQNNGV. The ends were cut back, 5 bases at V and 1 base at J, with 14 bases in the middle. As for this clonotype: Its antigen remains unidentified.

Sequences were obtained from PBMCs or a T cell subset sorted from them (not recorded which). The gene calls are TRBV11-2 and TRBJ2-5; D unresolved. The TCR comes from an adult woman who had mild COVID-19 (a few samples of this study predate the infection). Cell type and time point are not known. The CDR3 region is CASSQTPRLQETQYF. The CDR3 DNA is TGTGCCAGCAGCCAGACGCCAAGGCTCCAAGAGACCCAGTACTTC.